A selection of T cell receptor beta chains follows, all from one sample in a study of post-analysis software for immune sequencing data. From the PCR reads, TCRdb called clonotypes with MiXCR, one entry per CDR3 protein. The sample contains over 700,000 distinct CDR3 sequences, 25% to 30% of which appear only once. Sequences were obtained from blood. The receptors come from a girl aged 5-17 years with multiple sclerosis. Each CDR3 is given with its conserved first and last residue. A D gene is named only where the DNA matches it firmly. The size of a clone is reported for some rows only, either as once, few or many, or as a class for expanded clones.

DNA: TGCAGCGTTGAAGAGGAGACTAGCGCGACCCCTGGAGATACGCAGTATTTT
CDR3: CSVEEETSATPGDTQYF
V: TRBV29-1
D: TRBD2
J: TRBJ2-3
size: .

DNA: TGTGCCAGCAGAGCCCTGGGACTAGCGGGAGGCCTCGCCTACAATGAGCAGTTCTTC
CDR3: CASRALGLAGGLAYNEQFF
V: TRBV2
D: TRBD2
J: TRBJ2-1
size: .

DNA: TGTGCCAGCAGCTTAGTTTCGGTGGTAGCGGGAGCGTACGAGCAGTACTTC
CDR3: CASSLVSVVAGAYEQYF
V: TRBV7-2
D: TRBD2
J: TRBJ2-7
size: few

DNA: TGCAGTGCTAGAGACAGGTTGAACACTGAAGCTTTCTTT
CDR3: CSARDRLNTEAFF
V: TRBV20-1
D: .
J: TRBJ1-1
size: .

DNA: TGTGCCACCAGTGATTCGTCCGGGACAAAGAGAAAGGAGCAGTACTTC
CDR3: CATSDSSGTKRKEQYF
V: TRBV24-1
D: .
J: TRBJ2-5
size: .

DNA: TGTAGTGCTAGAGATGGCGTGGCGGGTGAGAGCTTC
CDR3: CSARDGVAGESF
V: TRBV20-1
D: .
J: TRBJ2-7
size: .

DNA: TGTGCCATCAGTGAGTCGTTTCAGAAGGCGACCAATGAGCAGTTCTTC
CDR3: CAISESFQKATNEQFF
V: TRBV10-3
D: .
J: TRBJ2-1
size: .

DNA: TGCGCCAGCAGCCCTTACCGGACAGTCACCTACGAGCAGTACTTC
CDR3: CASSPYRTVTYEQYF
V: TRBV5-1
D: .
J: TRBJ2-7
size: .

DNA: TGCGCCAGCAGTGAGTTCAAAAGGTCCAAGCAGTACTTC
CDR3: CASSEFKRSKQYF
V: TRBV10-1
D: .
J: TRBJ2-4
size: .

DNA: TGCAGTGCTAGGGAGTGGGCGGGGACCAAAAGCTACGAGCAGTACTTC
CDR3: CSAREWAGTKSYEQYF
V: TRBV20-1
D: .
J: TRBJ2-7
size: few

DNA: TGTGCCAGCAGCCCTAGTCTCGCAGATGTTTCCTATGGCTACACCTTC
CDR3: CASSPSLADVSYGYTF
V: TRBV3-1
D: .
J: TRBJ1-2
size: few

DNA: TGTGCCAGCTCTGCGCGAACCTACAATGAGCAGTTCTTC
CDR3: CASSARTYNEQFF
V: TRBV7-9
D: .
J: TRBJ2-1
size: few

DNA: TGTGCCAGCAGTTTACAGGTTTCCAAAAACATTCAGTACTTC
CDR3: CASSLQVSKNIQYF
V: TRBV12-3/TRBV12-4
D: .
J: TRBJ2-4
size: few

DNA: TGTGCCAGCGGCCAAGACAGGTCTGGCATTCAGTACTTC
CDR3: CASGQDRSGIQYF
V: TRBV4-2
D: .
J: TRBJ2-4
size: .

DNA: TGCGCCAGCAGCCAAACAAGGGGGAGGGATGAGCAGTACTTC
CDR3: CASSQTRGRDEQYF
V: TRBV4-3
D: .
J: TRBJ2-5
size: .

DNA: TGTGCCAGCAGCCCAGCGGGTGCCCACTCCTACGAGCAGTACTTC
CDR3: CASSPAGAHSYEQYF
V: TRBV6-2/TRBV6-3
D: .
J: TRBJ2-7
size: .

DNA: TGCAGCGTTGAAGCGTCAGAAACTAATGAAAAACTGTTTTTT
CDR3: CSVEASETNEKLFF
V: TRBV29-1
D: .
J: TRBJ1-4
size: few

DNA: TGTGCCGGCAGTGCGCAGGTTGTTCCGAGAGTCCCAGATACGCAGTATTTT
CDR3: CAGSAQVVPRVPDTQYF
V: TRBV12-3/TRBV12-4
D: .
J: TRBJ2-3
size: .

DNA: TGCAGTGCGCATACAGGGGGCACCAATCAGCCCCAGCATTTT
CDR3: CSAHTGGTNQPQHF
V: TRBV20-1
D: TRBD1
J: TRBJ1-5
size: .

DNA: TGCAGTGCTAGGGAGGGGCCAGGGGGCTTAGCTGGAAACACCATATATTTT
CDR3: CSAREGPGGLAGNTIYF
V: TRBV20-1
D: TRBD1
J: TRBJ1-3
size: .

DNA: TGTGCCAGCAGTGGGCCGGACTACTACGAGCAGTACTTC
CDR3: CASSGPDYYEQYF
V: TRBV27
D: .
J: TRBJ2-7
size: .

DNA: TGTGCCAGCAGCCTCCAGTTAGTCGTTAGCGGAGGGACCTACGAGCAGTACTTC
CDR3: CASSLQLVVSGGTYEQYF
V: TRBV7-8
D: .
J: TRBJ2-7
size: .

DNA: TGTGCCAGCGAACCCCAGCGGGAGTGGAGTGAGCAGTTCTTC
CDR3: CASEPQREWSEQFF
V: TRBV6-2/TRBV6-3
D: TRBD2
J: TRBJ2-1
size: .

DNA: TGTGCCAGCAGTGAAGAGAGGACTAGGGGATCCGGGGAGCTGTTTTTT
CDR3: CASSEERTRGSGELFF
V: TRBV2
D: TRBD2
J: TRBJ2-2
size: few

DNA: TGTGCCAGCAACCGTGCAACTAATGAAAAACTGTTTTTT
CDR3: CASNRATNEKLFF
V: TRBV12-3/TRBV12-4
D: .
J: TRBJ1-4
size: .

DNA: TGCGCCAGCAGCTTGGAGCCTCTACCCCGGCCATCACCCCTCCACTTT
CDR3: CASSLEPLPRPSPLHF
V: TRBV5-1
D: .
J: TRBJ1-6
size: .

DNA: TGTGCCAGTATTGGGGGGACTAGGCCCCCGGGTGAGCAGTTCTTC
CDR3: CASIGGTRPPGEQFF
V: TRBV19
D: TRBD2
J: TRBJ2-1
size: few

DNA: TGCAGTGCTAGTGGGCCGGGGGGACTGTTTTTT
CDR3: CSASGPGGLFF
V: TRBV20-1
D: .
J: TRBJ1-4
size: few

DNA: TGTGCCAGCACGCGCCAAGGGGAGATGAGTAGGCGGTTGGGCAATGAGCAGTTCTTC
CDR3: CASTRQGEMSRRLGNEQFF
V: TRBV27
D: .
J: TRBJ2-1
size: .

DNA: TGTGCCAGCAGTTTATCTAACTATGGCTACACCTTC
CDR3: CASSLSNYGYTF
V: TRBV12-3/TRBV12-4
D: .
J: TRBJ1-2
size: many

DNA: TGTGCCAGCAGCACACGTCGAAACACAGATACGCAGTATTTT
CDR3: CASSTRRNTDTQYF
V: TRBV12-3/TRBV12-4
D: .
J: TRBJ2-3
size: few

DNA: TGCGCCAGCAGCACCTGGACAGGGGGAGGCACTGAAGCTTTCTTT
CDR3: CASSTWTGGGTEAFF
V: TRBV5-1
D: TRBD1
J: TRBJ1-1
size: .

DNA: TGTGCCAGCAGCGTAAGAGGAGGGGGAACGAAAGATACGCAGTATTTT
CDR3: CASSVRGGGTKDTQYF
V: TRBV9
D: .
J: TRBJ2-3
size: few

DNA: TGTGCCAGCAGCGATAGCCCGGGGGGCTACACCTTC
CDR3: CASSDSPGGYTF
V: TRBV9
D: .
J: TRBJ1-2
size: few

DNA: TGTGCCACCGGACTAGCGGGAGGTATTGGAAACAATGAGCAGTTCTTC
CDR3: CATGLAGGIGNNEQFF
V: TRBV10-3
D: TRBD2
J: TRBJ2-1
size: few

DNA: TGCGCCAGCAGCTTGGTGCCTACGGTCACCGGGGAGCTGTTTTTT
CDR3: CASSLVPTVTGELFF
V: TRBV5-1
D: .
J: TRBJ2-2
size: .

DNA: TGTGCCATCGGGGTGGGCTGGGACACTGAAGCTTTCTTT
CDR3: CAIGVGWDTEAFF
V: TRBV10-3
D: .
J: TRBJ1-1
size: .

DNA: TGCGCCAGCAGCTGGACCGACCACACAGATACGCAGTATTTT
CDR3: CASSWTDHTDTQYF
V: TRBV5-1
D: .
J: TRBJ2-3
size: .

DNA: TGTGCCACCAGTGATTCGGAGAATTCTGGGGCCAACGTCCTGACTTTC
CDR3: CATSDSENSGANVLTF
V: TRBV24-1
D: .
J: TRBJ2-6
size: few

DNA: TGTGCCAGCAGCTTAGTTTCGGGGAAAGAGACCCAGTACTTC
CDR3: CASSLVSGKETQYF
V: TRBV7-9
D: .
J: TRBJ2-5
size: few

DNA: TGTGCCAGCAGCCCCCGGACAGGGGGAAGTTCACCCCTCCACTTT
CDR3: CASSPRTGGSSPLHF
V: TRBV9
D: TRBD1
J: TRBJ1-6
size: once

DNA: TGTGCCAGCAAGACCAGAGAGAATTCACCCCTCCACTTT
CDR3: CASKTRENSPLHF
V: TRBV6-2/TRBV6-3
D: .
J: TRBJ1-6
size: .

DNA: TGTGCCAGCAGTTACGGGGCCATTGGGCCGTATAGCAATCAGCCCCAGCATTTT
CDR3: CASSYGAIGPYSNQPQHF
V: TRBV6-2/TRBV6-3
D: .
J: TRBJ1-5
size: .

DNA: TGCGCCAGCAGACCACTGGGGGGAGAGACCCAGTACTTC
CDR3: CASRPLGGETQYF
V: TRBV5-1
D: .
J: TRBJ2-5
size: .